The clone carrying this T cell receptor (beta chain) was counted only a few times. The entry originates in a study of T cells in Graves' hyperthyroidism and ophthalmopathy. CDR3 length: 17 residues. CDR1 KGHDR and CDR2 SFDVKD come from the germline V gene. V was clipped by 3 bases and J by 2 bases; unmatched bases: 5. The diagnostic basis comprised clinical symptoms, serum thyroxine and TRAb, thyroid ultrasound and orbital computed tomography. RNA transcripts were the template for amplifying TCR beta CDR3 regions. An initial round of RT-PCR targeting the TCR CDR3 relied on the HTBI primer set. TCRdb independently ran MiXCR on the multiplex PCR reads; one entry per CDR3 protein. This table has a few hundred thousand distinct CDR3 sequences, approximately 14% appearing once.

The material sequenced was blood. The rearrangement links TRBV24-1 to TRBJ2-1; 11 bases map to TRBD2. The TCR was taken from a woman aged 25 to 39 with Graves' hyperthyroidism. The CDR3 loop is CATSDDSSGRAYNEQFF. CDR3 DNA: TGTGCCACCAGTGATGACAGTAGCGGGAGGGCCTACAATGAGCAGTTCTTC.